Listed here are 24 T cell receptor beta chains from one sample, sequenced in a study of CD8+ T cells in alopecia areata. RNA extraction was followed by reverse transcription into cDNA, which acted as the sequencing template. The repertoire was sequenced with immunoSEQ multiplex PCR; TCRdb's copy has only in-frame clones and lacks some. Of around 190,000 clones detected, roughly 60% appear once; the ten largest clones hold around 0.92%. Indicated treatment: oral pan-JAK inhibitor, 5-10 mg twice daily. Sample: CD4+ T cells sorted from blood, taken at week 24, from a patient treated with tofacitinib. Receptors originate from a human donor with alopecia areata.

The rearrangement joins TRBV15 to TRBJ1-4, with 7 bases aligning to TRBD1. The CDR3 covers 14 residues. J was trimmed by 7 bases and V by 5 bases; bases with no gene match: 7. From germline, CDR1 is LNHNV and CDR2 YYDKDF (reference sequence). CDR3 nucleotide sequence: TGTGCCACCAGCCCAAGGACAGGAGGTGAAAAACTGTTTTTT. It is translated as CATSPRTGGEKLFF.

The chain employs TRBV23-1 and TRBJ1-5; 10 positions match TRBD1. TRBV23-1 is recorded as an ORF, its role being uncertain. V shed 4 bases and J 4 bases; nucleotides not matched to a gene: 7. This CDR3 has 16 residues. Written as DNA, the CDR3 is TGCGCCAGCAGTCCTATTCCGGGACAGGGGAATCAGCCCCAGCATTTT. This codes for CASSPIPGQGNQPQHF.

The rearrangement links TRBV30 to TRBJ1-2; 7 bases fit TRBD1. Germline V gene lookup returns CDR1 GTSNPN and CDR2 SVGIG (reference sequence). CDR3 size: 13 residues. V was clipped by 4 bases and J by 2 bases; unmatched bases: 4. The CDR3 loop is CAWKTQGNYGYTF. In DNA, the CDR3 is TGTGCCTGGAAGACACAGGGGAACTATGGCTACACCTTC.

The chain combines TRBV6-1 with TRBJ1-2, with TRBD1 matching 8 bases. CDR3 size: 12 residues. Per germline, CDR1 MNHNS and CDR2 SASEGT. Unmatched junction bases numbered 10, after V lost 11 bases and J lost 8 bases. Here the CDR3 DNA reads TGTGCCGGAGTCAGGGGGCGCGAGGGCTACACCTTC. Translated: CAGVRGREGYTF.

The chain is built from TRBV27 and TRBJ2-5; D is possibly TRBD1 (6 bases). CDR1 and CDR2 from the germline V gene are MNHEY and SMNVEV (reference sequence). The V end was cut by 5 bases, the J end by 4 bases, with 20 bases between. The CDR3 consists of 16 residues. The chain's CDR3 is CASSPALWGQRETQYF. CDR3 coding DNA: TGTGCCAGCAGTCCCGCCCTCTGGGGACAACGAGAGACCCAGTACTTC.

This clone was counted only a few times. This sequence joins TRBV7-2 and TRBJ2-1, with D perhaps TRBD2 (7 bases). Trimming shortened V by 7 bases and J by 4 bases, and 20 bases separated the two germline ends. The CDR3 is 16 amino acids. Germline CDR1 SGHTA, CDR2 FQGNSA. The CDR3 coding sequence is TGTGCCAGCAAGACCCCCAGGAGGGGGGGTTACAATGAGCAGTTCTTC. Protein: CASKTPRRGGYNEQFF.

This clone was seen a handful of times. The chain uses TRBV20-1 and TRBJ1-4; D remains unclear. Germline V CDR1 and CDR2: DFQATT, SNEGSKA (reference sequence). There are 11 residues in the CDR3. Trimming took off 3 bases at V and 10 bases at J, with 9 bases between the two ends. CDR3 DNA sequence: TGCAGTGCTAGTCTGGGAACAAAACTGTTTTTT. Protein: CSASLGTKLFF.

This clone was observed a few times. The CDR3 DNA sequence: TGTGCCAGCAGCCCGGACAGGGGGCATGGCTACACCTTC. Its translation: CASSPDRGHGYTF. V gene TRBV6-1 combines with J gene TRBJ1-2; 11 bases agree with TRBD1. V lost 6 bases, J lost 6 bases, and 3 bases stayed unmatched. CDR1 is MNHNS, CDR2 SASEGT, per germline. CDR3 length: 13 amino acids.

This chain joins TRBV13 and TRBJ2-5; TRBD2 might be the D (6 bases). The CDR3 sequence is 15 residues long. Between the trimmed V and J ends, which lost 5 bases and 7 bases, there was a span of 20 bases. Germline loops: CDR1 PRHDT, CDR2 FYEKMQ (reference sequence). DNA of the CDR3: TGTGCCAGCAGCCAAAGAAGGGGTGAGGAGGGGACCCAGTACTTC. Translating gives CASSQRRGEEGTQYF.

As regards this clone: The same CDR3 can be traced to other DNA sequences in this sample. The chain joins TRBV6-5 to TRBJ1-5, with 8 bases matching TRBD1. The CDR3 loop spans 13 amino acids. The germline V gene has CDR1 MNHEY and CDR2 SVGAGI. With V trimmed by 6 bases and J by 7 bases, 5 bases remained unmatched. CDR3 amino acids: CASSPDRVQPQHF. The CDR3 DNA follows: TGTGCCAGCAGCCCGGACAGGGTACAGCCCCAGCATTTT.

J is TRBJ1-2 and V is TRBV6-1; 7 nucleotides agree with TRBD1. Unmatched junction bases numbered 5, after V lost 7 bases and J lost 3 bases. The CDR3 is 13 amino acids. Per the germline V gene, CDR1 is MNHNS and CDR2 is SASEGT. The CDR3 DNA is TGTGCCAGCACCCCCGACAGGGACTATGGCTACACCTTC. This codes for CASTPDRDYGYTF.

The chain uses TRBV29-1 and TRBJ2-7; D gene unclear. The length of the CDR3 is 12 residues. V shed 5 bases and J shed 3 bases, with 11 bases lying between them. Germline V gene data show CDR1 as SQVTM and CDR2 as ANQGSEA. The CDR3 spells CSVRATIYEQYF. In nucleotides, the CDR3 is TGCAGCGTTAGGGCCACCATCTACGAGCAGTACTTC.

This clone appeared many times. This sequence joins TRBV6-1 and TRBJ1-6; perhaps TRBD1 as D (6 bases). The CDR3 runs 15 residues. Trimming removed 9 bases from V and 10 bases from J, with 22 bases in between. Germline V CDR1 and CDR2: MNHNS, SASEGT. CDR3 DNA: TGTGCCAGTAACTCGGTGGCAGGGACAACGTCACCCCTCCACTTT. This encodes CASNSVAGTTSPLHF.

V and J are TRBV29-1 and TRBJ2-2; 7 bases are a match to TRBD1. From germline, CDR1 is SQVTM and CDR2 ANQGSEA. The CDR3 spans 16 residues. Trimming took 6 bases from V and 4 from J; bases not matched to a gene: 14. The CDR3 DNA reads as TGCAGCGTCGCTTCACCCCGGGACAGACCCACCGGGGAGCTGTTTTTT. It translates to CSVASPRDRPTGELFF.

The chain recombines TRBV29-1 with TRBJ2-1; D call uncertain. CDR3 length: 10 amino acids. V lost 6 bases to trimming and J lost 5 bases, with 5 bases between them. The germline V gene encodes CDR1 SQVTM and CDR2 ANQGSEA. CDR3 coding DNA: TGCAGCGTGGATCACAATGAGCAGTTCTTC. Protein: CSVDHNEQFF.

V and J are TRBV29-1 and TRBJ1-2; D unresolved. This CDR3 has 11 residues. Germline V gene sequence: CDR1 SQVTM, CDR2 ANQGSEA. Trimming removed 6 bases from V and 8 bases from J, with 13 bases in between. CDR3 sequence (DNA): TGCAGCGTCCTCGGCCCGGGGGGCTACACCTTC. Translated, it gives CSVLGPGGYTF.

The gene calls are TRBV2 and TRBJ1-1, with unresolved D. Germline assignment: CDR1 SNHLY and CDR2 FYNNEI. Trimming stripped 0 bases from V and 2 bases from J, with 7 bases between. This CDR3 region has 14 residues. The CDR3 region has the DNA TGTGCCAGCAGTGAAGCGATGAGAAACACTGAAGCTTTCTTT. Translated, it gives CASSEAMRNTEAFF.

J is TRBJ2-1 and V is TRBV25-1; D may be TRBD1 or TRBD2 (5 bases each). Germline V lookup: CDR1 MGHDK, CDR2 SYGVNS. V lost 7 bases and J 4 bases, leaving 14 bases between the germline ends. The CDR3 covers 14 residues. CDR3 amino acids: CASTPGLPYNEQFF. DNA of the CDR3: TGTGCCAGCACCCCGGGGCTACCGTACAATGAGCAGTTCTTC.

J is TRBJ2-1 and V is TRBV9; 7 bases match TRBD2. Germline CDR1 and CDR2: SGDLS and YYNGEE. This CDR3 comprises 16 residues. V trimming: 0 bases; J trimming: 7 bases; junction bases outside the gene matches: 10. CDR3 nucleotides: TGTGCCAGCAGCGTAGGCCCCAGCGGGGTCCAAAATGAGCAGTTCTTC. This sequence encodes CASSVGPSGVQNEQFF.

This clone has only one observation. The chain couples TRBV25-1 to TRBJ2-6, with D possibly matching TRBD2 (6 bases). Germline lookup yields CDR1 MGHDK and CDR2 SYGVNS. The length of the CDR3 is 16 residues. V was cut by 7 bases and J by 0 bases, with 13 bases left in between. The CDR3 DNA is TGTGCCAGCACTACCCTGGGAGGCTCTGGGGCCAACGTCCTGACTTTC. Its translation: CASTTLGGSGANVLTF. The variable domain in full, completed from reference TRBV25-1 and TRBJ2-6, reads EADIYQTPRYLVIGTGKKITLECSQTMGHDKMYWYQQDPGMELHLIHYSYGVNSTEKGDLSSESTVSRIRTEHFPLTLESARPSHTSQYLCASTTLGGSGANVLTFGAGSRLTVL.

V usage is TRBV7-2 and J usage is TRBJ1-1; the D gene is possibly TRBD1 (6 bases). The CDR3 spans 16 residues. V lost 5 bases and J lost 1, with 17 bases in between. CDR1 SGHTA and CDR2 FQGNSA come from the germline V gene. CDR3 coding DNA: TGTGCCAGCAGCCCCCCGGGGGCCCGGAGGAACACTGAAGCTTTCTTT. This sequence encodes CASSPPGARRNTEAFF. The variable domain in full, with the rest retrieved from reference TRBV7-2 and TRBJ1-1, is GAGVSQSPSNKVTEKGKDVELRCDPISGHTALYWYRQSLGQGLEFLIYFQGNSAPDKSGLPSDRFSAERTGGSVSTLTIQRTQQEDSAVYLCASSPPGARRNTEAFFGQGTRLTVV.

The rearrangement links TRBV29-1 to TRBJ2-7, with D possibly TRBD1 on 6 matching bases. This CDR3 has 14 residues. Trimming removed 4 bases from V and 4 bases from J, with 17 bases in between. CDR1 is SQVTM and CDR2 is ANQGSEA in the germline V gene. CDR3 region: CSVAPGTRSYEQYF. CDR3 DNA sequence: TGCAGCGTTGCCCCGGGGACAAGGAGTTACGAGCAGTACTTC.

This clone was seen more than once but under ten times. The sample holds other DNA sequences that translate to the same CDR3. The chain employs TRBV20-1 and TRBJ2-5; D gene unclear. Trimming removed 3 bases from V and 1 base from J, with 0 bases in between. The CDR3 is made up of 10 amino acids. The germline CDR1 and CDR2 sequences are DFQATT and SNEGSKA (reference sequence). CDR3 protein: CSASQETQYF. The CDR3 DNA follows: TGCAGTGCTAGCCAAGAGACCCAGTACTTC.

The V gene is TRBV29-1, the J gene TRBJ1-1; 7 nucleotides align to TRBD1. This CDR3 contains 13 residues. In germline, CDR1 is SQVTM, CDR2 ANQGSEA. V dropped 2 bases and J dropped 2; count of bases not matched to a gene: 2. The CDR3 coding sequence is TGCAGCGTTGAACAGGGGGTCAACACTGAAGCTTTCTTT. Amino acid sequence: CSVEQGVNTEAFF.